This T cell receptor beta chain was profiled in a study of OX40 agonist ivuxolimab in advanced cancers. Whole-study findings and limits: Researchers did not establish what antigens the expanded peripheral T cells target. The CD4+ and CD8+ T cells in the blood had expanded clonally by week 6 at 0.1 to 3.0 mg/kg.

The length of the CDR3 is 14 residues. Germline V lookup: CDR1 LNHDA, CDR2 SQIVND (reference sequence). Trimming took 6 bases from V and 5 from J, leaving 15 bases between them. A word on this clone: The antigen is not known.

Sequencing used immunoSEQ multiplex PCR; TCRdb keeps in-frame clones, though not all of them. This sample has under 85,000 clones; over 80% occur once, and the top ten carry less than 0.7%. The sample in question was CD4+ or CD8+ T cells sorted from blood, obtained in a trial of the OX40 agonist ivuxolimab. The receptor was isolated from an adult with an advanced solid tumor such as melanoma, head and neck, liver or kidney cancer. The chain is built from TRBV19 and TRBJ2-3, with TRBD2 as a possible D gene (6 bases). The CDR3 DNA sequence: TGTGCCAGTAGGGGACTCTACGGAGGAGATACGCAGTATTTT. Amino acids: CASRGLYGGDTQYF.